The sequence of this T cell receptor beta chain was determined in a study of OX40 agonist ivuxolimab in advanced cancers. As for the study more broadly: The costimulatory receptor OX40 (CD134) was targeted by ivuxolimab, a fully human IgG2 agonistic monoclonal antibody. Intravenous ivuxolimab was administered to patients every 2 weeks at six dose levels: 0.01, 0.1, 0.3, 1.5, 3 and 10 mg/kg. Of the 50 or so patients in dose escalation, about 20 had hepatocellular carcinoma, about 15 had melanoma, 9 had renal cell carcinoma and 9 had head and neck cancer. A male proportion of 82.7% and a mean age of approximately 62 years, ranging from roughly 23 to 90, were recorded for the dose-escalation cohort. Patients were allowed to have had prior anti-PD-1, anti-PD-L1 or anti-CTLA-4 therapy, and around 40% of the dose-escalation patients had previously received checkpoint inhibitors. Partial responses occurred in three dose-escalation patients, of whom one had hepatocellular carcinoma and two had cutaneous melanoma. The point of sequencing TCRbeta in the periphery was to test whether ivuxolimab changed TCR sequence diversity and drove clonal T-cell expansion. The monotherapy dose-escalation portion (N of about 47 patients) of the phase I ivuxolimab trial is reported in the paper. Overall study outcomes, separate from this receptor: After ivuxolimab, CD8+ T cells had more expanded clones than CD4+ T cells on average. Clonal expansion of both CD4+ and CD8+ blood T cells was observed from baseline to week 6 at doses 0.1 to 3.0 mg/kg. In partial responders in the 0.1-3.0 mg/kg groups, normalized peripheral clonal expansion was found to be among the lowest, especially among CD8+ T cells. Antigen specificity was not determined for the clonally expanded peripheral T cells. Low levels of normalized T-cell clonal expansion were also seen in some patients who did not respond.

Turning to this clone: Its antigen remains unidentified. Base qualities were left out, and no much larger clone turns up one base away.

Genomic DNA was extracted from sorted cells for sequencing of the TCRbeta CDR3 region. The immunoSEQ Assay was used for sequencing of TCRbeta CDR3 regions. This is the immuneACCESS table as TCRdb keeps it, with only in-frame sequences that have V and J called. A part of the clones is gone; compared with another copy, unresolved V genes explain less than half, and the rest is unexplained. This sample holds around 46,000 clones; roughly 90% were observed only once. The ten largest clones represent roughly 4.4% of the sample. The trial excluded patients who had a history of autoimmune disease or who were on systemic immunosuppression. Peripheral blood for TCR sequencing was collected from all dose cohorts at baseline, on cycle 4 day 1, and on cycle 7 day 1. Samples were obtained from an open-label, multicenter, first-in-human phase I dose-escalation trial of ivuxolimab. Adults with locally advanced or metastatic melanoma, renal cell, hepatocellular, or head and neck squamous cell carcinoma were enrolled in the trial. CD4+ and CD8+ T cells were sorted separately from peripheral blood before TCR sequencing.

According to the germline V gene (reference sequence), CDR1 reads MNHEY and CDR2 reads SMNVEV. Here V drops 3 bases and J drops 7 bases, and the junction holds 12 bases not matched to any gene. The CDR3 numbers 15 residues from cysteine through phenylalanine. Kept here is only the CDR3 DNA, which spans 45 bases and is read in frame from base 1. This TCR was recovered from an adult with an advanced solid tumor such as melanoma, head and neck, liver or kidney cancer. The V gene is TRBV27 and the J gene is TRBJ2-7, with 7 bases matching TRBD1. The source was CD4+ or CD8+ T cells sorted from blood, collected in a trial of the OX40 agonist ivuxolimab. The CDR3 reads as follows: CASSFVTGFNREQYF. The sequence in DNA is TGTGCCAGCAGTTTCGTGACAGGGTTTAATAGGGAGCAGTACTTC.